This paragraph reports one T cell receptor beta chain. Its target is not known. The CDR3 runs to 13 residues. Looked up from germline, CDR1 is SQVTM and CDR2 is ANQGSEA. V shed 7 bases and J shed 1 base, with 14 bases lying between them. Included in the TCR beta cDNA libraries were unique molecular identifiers. One entry per CDR3 protein, called by TCRdb with MiXCR from the PCR reads. The data contain approximately 690,000 distinct CDR3 sequences, 59% of them singletons. This specimen belongs to a study of post-analysis software for immune sequencing data. Study-wide findings and caveats: Multiple sclerosis patients had significantly lower normalized Chao1 diversity than controls. Patients had higher frequencies than controls of about 5 TRBV segments, including TRBV5-6, TRBV5-1 and TRBV20-1.

Sequenced input: blood. V is TRBV29-1 and J is TRBJ2-7, with D possibly TRBD1 on 6 matching bases. The clonotype comes from a girl aged 2-15 years with multiple sclerosis. The CDR3 nucleotides are TGCAGCGGCGGAGACAGGTTTTCCTACGAGCAGTACTTC. Translation gives CSGGDRFSYEQYF.